This T cell receptor (beta chain) was obtained from a study of esophageal squamous cell carcinoma under preoperative chemotherapy. Findings and limits, study-wide: After treatment, tumor-infiltrating lymphocytes seemed to come partly from incoming peripheral T cells, not only local changes.

As for time point: after preoperative PTX-NDP chemotherapy. CDR3 length equals 16 residues. Germline CDR1 MNHNS, CDR2 SASEGT. This clonotype was seen once. Its antigen is as yet unknown. At one boundary the junction diverges from the germline segment, which might be a read error. TCRdb re-analysed the PCR reads in MiXCR, keeping a single row per CDR3 protein. The sample contains about 32,000 distinct CDR3 sequences, 40% to 65% of which appear only once. V and J are TRBV6-1 and TRBJ2-5, with 7 bases matching TRBD2. This TCR was recovered from a human donor with esophageal squamous cell carcinoma. The donor label of this sample is uncertain. The specimen was taken from a patient given preoperative chemotherapy. This CDR3 is CASREWGTGGKDTQYF. CDR3 in DNA: TGTGCCAGCAGGGAATGGGGGACCGGGGGGAAAGATACCCAGTATTTC.